The 10 T cell receptor beta chains listed next were all sequenced from one sample in a study of blood T cell repertoires in COVID-19. TCRdb's table, derived via immunoSEQ multiplex PCR, lists solely in-frame clones and lacks some. The sample holds 85,000 to 100,000 clones, 79% seen once. The sequencing input was peripheral blood. The receptors were gathered from a woman over 75 with active or convalescent COVID-19.

The CDR3 DNA follows: TGTGCCAGCAGTGAACGGGCAGGGGTATACCCTTCACCCCTCCACTTT. This codes for CASSERAGVYPSPLHF. The chain joins TRBV6-1 to TRBJ1-6; maybe TRBD1 (6 bases). The V and J ends lost 2 bases and 9 bases respectively, with 17 bases between them. The germline CDR1 and CDR2 sequences are MNHNS and SASEGT. The CDR3 is made up of 16 amino acids.

This chain links TRBV5-4 with TRBJ2-2; 8 nucleotides line up with TRBD1. V lost 0 bases and J lost 6; bases outside the gene matches: 4. CDR3 length equals 15 residues. The germline gives CDR1 SGHNT, CDR2 YYREEE (reference sequence). The CDR3 region is CASSLVQGASGELFF. For the CDR3, the DNA is TGTGCCAGCAGCTTGGTTCAGGGGGCCTCCGGGGAGCTGTTTTTT.

This clone occurred a few times. The chain joins TRBV11-2 to TRBJ2-7; TRBD2 agrees at 7 bases. The V gene end was trimmed by 1 base and the J gene end by 4 bases; junction bases not matched to a gene: 4. The germline V gene encodes CDR1 SGHAT and CDR2 FQNNGV. The CDR3 extends over 14 amino acids. DNA of the CDR3: TGTGCCAGCAGCTTAGCTAGCGGAAGTTACGAGCAGTACTTC. Translating it yields CASSLASGSYEQYF.

This clone has just a few counts. The CDR3 sequence is CASRREVTDTQYF. The CDR3 coding sequence is TGTGCCAGCAGGCGGGAGGTCACAGATACGCAGTATTTT. The rearrangement joins TRBV2 to TRBJ2-3, with 8 bases lining up with TRBD2. V was clipped by 6 bases and J by 2 bases; unmatched bases: 1. In germline, CDR1 is SNHLY, CDR2 FYNNEI. This CDR3 is built from 13 residues.

The chain carries TRBV16 and TRBJ1-2, with D uncertain. This CDR3 contains 12 residues. Germline values: CDR1 KGHSY, CDR2 FQNENV. V was cut by 2 bases and J by 5 bases, with 6 bases left in between. The CDR3 here is CASSQTGYGYTF. CDR3 DNA: TGTGCCAGCAGCCAAACGGGGTATGGCTACACCTTC.

This clone was observed a few times. This chain connects TRBV2 to TRBJ1-1; TRBD1 aligns across 7 bases. V lost 7 bases and J lost 1; bases outside the gene matches: 3. This CDR3 has 13 amino acids. The germline V gene has CDR1 SNHLY and CDR2 FYNNEI. CDR3 protein: CASIGQANTEAFF. The CDR3 DNA sequence: TGTGCCAGCATTGGACAGGCGAACACTGAAGCTTTCTTT.

The V call is TRBV16, the J call TRBJ1-5; D remains ambiguous. This CDR3 is built from 13 residues. Germline V CDR1 and CDR2: KGHSY, FQNENV. Trimming cost V 1 base and J 7 bases, with 8 bases left between them. CDR3 nucleotides: TGTGCCAGCAGCCAATTCACCGGGCAGCCCCAGCATTTT. It is translated as CASSQFTGQPQHF.

This clone appeared a few times. The gene calls are TRBV29-1 and TRBJ2-2; TRBD1 matches at 7 bases. The CDR3 totals 12 residues. J was trimmed by 8 bases and V by 4 bases; bases with no gene match: 4. Germline values: CDR1 SQVTM, CDR2 ANQGSEA. CDR3 nucleotide sequence: TGCAGCGTTGGGACGGGACAGGGGGAGCTGTTTTTT. Translation: CSVGTGQGELFF.

J is TRBJ1-2 and V is TRBV5-4; D may be TRBD1 (5 bases). V lost 1 base, J lost 4 bases, and 14 bases lay in between. Germline values: CDR1 SGHNT, CDR2 YYREEE (reference sequence). The CDR3 is made up of 15 amino acids. CDR3 DNA sequence: TGTGCCAGCAGCTTGAAGGCAGGGAGGAGCTATGGCTACACCTTC. Its protein product is CASSLKAGRSYGYTF.

This clone was seen a few times. A read error may account for a junction end that differs from germline. The chain employs TRBV5-1 and TRBJ1-5, with a weak D call TRBD1 (5 bases). Germline CDR1 SGHRS, CDR2 YFSETQ. The CDR3 has 15 residues. The CDR3 sequence is CASSLEGGGNQPQHF. DNA for the CDR3: TGTGCCAGCAGCTTGGAGGGCGGGGGGAATCAGCCCCAGCATTTT.